The next 12 T cell receptor beta chains were all read from a single sample in a study of OX40 agonist ivuxolimab in advanced cancers. Generated by immunoSEQ multiplex PCR, the TCRdb table keeps only in-frame clones and is missing some. The sample holds about 20,000 clones, around 78% seen once. The sample was CD4+ or CD8+ T cells sorted from blood, taken in a trial of the OX40 agonist ivuxolimab. The source is an adult with an advanced solid tumor such as melanoma, head and neck, liver or kidney cancer.

V gene TRBV2 combines with J gene TRBJ2-5, with D possibly matching TRBD2 (6 bases). The CDR3 is 12 residues long. The V and J ends lost 6 bases and 5 bases respectively, with 10 bases between them. Germline values: CDR1 SNHLY, CDR2 FYNNEI. The CDR3 spells CASSAGRETQYF. The CDR3 nucleotides are TGTGCCAGCAGCGCGGGAAGGGAGACCCAGTACTTC.

V and J are TRBV6-5 and TRBJ2-1; tentative D call: TRBD1 (6 bases). The CDR3 sequence is 14 residues long. The germline gives CDR1 MNHEY, CDR2 SVGAGI. V was trimmed by 4 bases and J by 9 bases, leaving 16 bases between them. The CDR3 coding sequence is TGTGCCAGCAGTTCAGGTGCAGGGGTGGGTGAGCAGTTCTTC. This codes for CASSSGAGVGEQFF.

This clone was found once. The genes are TRBV5-1 and TRBJ2-7; no definite D call. The CDR3 spans 15 residues. The germline CDR1 and CDR2 sequences are SGHRS and YFSETQ. Trimming took 1 base from V and 1 from J, leaving 12 bases between them. CDR3 amino acids: CASSLNGILSYEQYF. CDR3 nucleotides: TGCGCCAGCAGCTTGAATGGTATCCTATCCTACGAGCAGTACTTC.

This clone was recorded once. The chain combines TRBV5-4 with TRBJ2-3; unclear D gene. V was clipped by 4 bases and J by 4 bases, with 10 bases between them. There are 13 residues in the CDR3. Germline values: CDR1 SGHNT, CDR2 YYREEE (reference sequence). This CDR3 reads CASSPPGADTQYF. The CDR3 DNA sequence: TGTGCCAGCAGCCCACCCGGAGCAGATACGCAGTATTTT.

The chain joins TRBV6-6 to TRBJ2-1, with TRBD2 identical over 10 bases. Germline V gene sequence: CDR1 MNHNY, CDR2 SVGAGI (reference sequence). V trimming: 7 bases; J trimming: 10 bases; junction bases outside the gene matches: 7. The CDR3 consists of 13 residues. CDR3 residues: CASTHTSGTEQFF. CDR3 in DNA: TGTGCCAGCACTCATACTAGCGGGACAGAGCAGTTCTTC.

V gene TRBV19 combines with J gene TRBJ1-2; D might be TRBD1 (6 bases). The length of the CDR3 is 17 residues. Germline-derived CDR1 and CDR2 are LNHDA and SQIVND (reference sequence). V shed 3 bases and J shed 7 bases, with 24 bases lying between them. DNA for the CDR3: TGTGCCAGTAGTATCGACGGAACACAGGGAGGGAGGGGTGGCTACACCTTC. Protein sequence: CASSIDGTQGGRGGYTF.

J is TRBJ1-1 and V is TRBV4-2; D uncertain. The CDR3 is made up of 15 amino acids. Germline CDR1 LGHNA, CDR2 YNFKEQ. V was trimmed by 0 bases and J by 0 bases, leaving 8 bases between them. Written as DNA, the CDR3 is TGTGCCAGCAGCCAAGAACAGCAAATGAACACTGAAGCTTTCTTT. Protein sequence: CASSQEQQMNTEAFF.

The chain recombines TRBV7-9 with TRBJ1-1, with D possibly being TRBD1 (6 bases). V lost 7 bases to trimming and J lost 5 bases, with 14 bases between them. CDR1 is SEHNR and CDR2 is FQNEAQ in the germline V gene (reference sequence). The CDR3 is 13 residues long. The CDR3 coding sequence is TGTGCCAGCACGGCGGGAGGGGGGACTGAAGCTTTCTTT. This encodes CASTAGGGTEAFF.

The gene calls are TRBV6-1 and TRBJ1-4; weak D call: TRBD1 (6 bases). V shed 4 bases and J shed 3 bases, with 9 bases lying between them. The CDR3 has 14 amino acids. Germline assignment: CDR1 MNHNS and CDR2 SASEGT. The chain's CDR3 is CASSVGQSNEKLFF. For the CDR3, the DNA is TGTGCCAGCAGTGTTGGACAGTCTAATGAAAAACTGTTTTTT.

This clone has a handful of counts. The J gene is TRBJ2-1, the V gene TRBV29-1; 9 bases agree with TRBD2. Germline CDR1 reads SQVTM; CDR2 reads ANQGSEA. The V and J ends lost 2 bases and 4 bases, in that order; junction bases with no gene match: 0. This CDR3 has 13 residues. Here the CDR3 reads CSVELAGYNEQFF. For the CDR3, the DNA is TGCAGCGTTGAACTAGCGGGGTACAATGAGCAGTTCTTC.

This clone was recorded a few times. This chain connects TRBV5-6 to TRBJ2-3; TRBD2 aligns across 10 bases. The ends lost 3 bases at V and 5 bases at J; junction bases unmatched: 6. The CDR3 is made up of 15 amino acids. Germline V gene data show CDR1 as SGHDT and CDR2 as YYEEEE. As DNA, the CDR3 is TGTGCCAGCAGCTCGGGACTAGCGAACCAAGATACGCAGTATTTT. Protein sequence: CASSSGLANQDTQYF.

The chain links TRBV6-1 to TRBJ1-1; D perhaps matches TRBD1 (5 bases). Germline V CDR1 and CDR2: MNHNS, SASEGT. With 5 bases removed from V and 2 bases from J, the gap between germline ends came to 12 bases. The CDR3 is 14 amino acids. The DNA for the CDR3 is TGTGCCAGCAGTTTAAAGGGGAGTAACACTGAAGCTTTCTTT. It codes for CASSLKGSNTEAFF.